The present T cell receptor beta chain was sequenced within a study of T-cell reconstitution after alpha-beta-depleted transplantation in children. V lost 2 bases to trimming and J lost 6 bases, with 18 bases between them. Germline CDR1 is SGHRS and CDR2 is YFSETQ. The CDR3 is 16 residues long. Unique molecular identifiers were incorporated into the prepared TCRbeta library. From the PCR reads, TCRdb called clonotypes with MiXCR, one entry per CDR3 protein. The table records roughly 500,000 distinct CDR3 sequences, approximately 32% of them present only once. The sequences come from PBMCs from the stem cell graft donor, collected from the stem cell graft. V usage is TRBV5-1 and J usage is TRBJ2-1; possible D gene TRBD1, 5 bases. The TCR originated in a human donor who donated a stem cell graft to a child with aplastic anemia. The CDR3 reads CASSLTQVERGNEQFF. CDR3 DNA: TGCGCCAGCAGCTTAACCCAAGTTGAAAGGGGCAATGAGCAGTTCTTC. Filled out from reference TRBV5-1 and TRBJ2-1, the complete variable domain reads KAGVTQTPRYLIKTRGQQVTLSCSPISGHRSVSWYQQTPGQGLQFLFEYFSETQRNKGNFPGRFSGRQFSNSRSEMNVSTLELGDSALYLCASSLTQVERGNEQFFGPGTRLTVL.